A selection of T cell receptor beta chains follows, all from one sample in a study of OX40 agonist ivuxolimab in advanced cancers. The table came from immunoSEQ multiplex PCR; TCRdb's copy has only in-frame clones and leaves some out. The sample yields more than 45,000 clones, about 81% seen once. Sequences were derived from CD4+ or CD8+ T cells sorted from blood, sampled in a trial of the OX40 agonist ivuxolimab. The receptors originated from an adult with an advanced solid tumor such as melanoma, head and neck, liver or kidney cancer. The CDR3 runs from the conserved cysteine through the conserved F or W. The D gene is left open where the match is weak. Size is omitted from some rows. Given values are once, few, many or a class for expanded clones.

j_call d_call v_call clone_size cdr3_nt cdr3_aa
TRBJ1-1 TRBD1 TRBV28 . TGTGCCAGCAGTTTAGGGACAGGGGGCGGTAACACTGAAGCTTTCTTT CASSLGTGGGNTEAFF
TRBJ2-3 . TRBV5-8 . TGTGCCAGCAGCTGGACAGAGGATACAGATACGCAGTATTTT CASSWTEDTDTQYF
TRBJ2-1 . TRBV29-1 . TGCAGCGGGGGTGACAGGGGAGGGAACAATGAGCAGTTCTTC CSGGDRGGNNEQFF
TRBJ2-1 . TRBV6-5 . TGTGCCAGCAGTTACTCGCCCAGATGGAACAATGAGCAGTTCTTC CASSYSPRWNNEQFF
TRBJ2-7 . TRBV7-2 once TGTGCCAGCAGCTTAGAACCGATGAGCTCCTACGAGCAGTACTTC CASSLEPMSSYEQYF
TRBJ2-7 . TRBV7-2 . TGTGCCAGCAGCTCGAGCCGTGGACGGTTCTACGAGCAGTACTTC CASSSSRGRFYEQYF
TRBJ2-5 . TRBV20-1 . TGCAGTGGGCAGGGACAAGAGACCCAGTACTTC CSGQGQETQYF
TRBJ2-3 TRBD2 TRBV6-6 . TGTGCCAGCAGTTCGGGGACTAGCGGGAGCACAGATACGCAGTATTTT CASSSGTSGSTDTQYF
TRBJ2-5 TRBD2 TRBV13 once TGTGCCAGCAGTTTTACGAGACTAGCCCAAAGAGAGACCCAGTACTTC CASSFTRLAQRETQYF
TRBJ1-2 . TRBV6-5 . TGTGCCAGCAACTATAGCTCCCATGGCTACACCTTC CASNYSSHGYTF
TRBJ2-1 TRBD2 TRBV19 . TGTGCCAGTAGTAAAAATAACGGGAGGAGCTCCTACAATGAGCAGTTCTTC CASSKNNGRSSYNEQFF
TRBJ2-1 TRBD1 TRBV5-1 . TGCGCCAGCAGCTTGGCTCGGACAGGTTTAAATGAGCAGTTCTTC CASSLARTGLNEQFF
TRBJ2-5 . TRBV5-4 once TGTGCCAGCAGCGTACTACGCGAACAAGAGACCCAGTACTTC CASSVLREQETQYF
TRBJ2-7 . TRBV5-6 . TGTGCCAGCAGCGCAGCGTGGGGGGGCGACACCTACGAGCAGTACTTC CASSAAWGGDTYEQYF
TRBJ2-3 . TRBV7-6 . TGTGCCAGCAGCTTAGGGGGGAGATTAACAGATACGCAGTATTTT CASSLGGRLTDTQYF
TRBJ2-1 TRBD2 TRBV7-2 . TGTGCCAGCAGCAAAGATAGCGGGAGGGGGTACAATGAGCAGTTCTTC CASSKDSGRGYNEQFF
TRBJ2-3 . TRBV28 . TGTGCCAGCAGTTCCTTCAGCCGCACAGATACGCAGTATTTT CASSSFSRTDTQYF
TRBJ2-7 . TRBV4-3 . TGCGCCAGCAGCCAAGACCCTGGAACCACCTACGAGCAGTACTTC CASSQDPGTTYEQYF
TRBJ2-1 . TRBV14 . TGTGCCAGCAGCCAAGGGCTAGCGAGAACAGCCTACAATGAGCAGTTCTTC CASSQGLARTAYNEQFF
TRBJ1-1 . TRBV5-5 . TGTGCCAGCAGCCCGGGGACGGCGGTCTTCGGAGCTTTCTTT CASSPGTAVFGAFF
TRBJ2-1 . TRBV27 . TGTGCCAGCAATTGGGGGAATGCGCAGTTCTTC CASNWGNAQFF
TRBJ2-3 . TRBV18 once TGTGCCAGCTCACCAGCGGCTAGCACAGATACGCAGTATTTT CASSPAASTDTQYF
TRBJ1-5 . TRBV6-6 . TGTGCCAGCAGTTACTCGAACGGGCAGCCCCAGCATTTT CASSYSNGQPQHF
TRBJ1-1 . TRBV7-9 . TGTGCCAGCAGCTTAGAATACGGCAGGCCCATGAACACTGAAGCTTTCTTT CASSLEYGRPMNTEAFF
TRBJ1-3 . TRBV2 . TGTGCCAGCAAAGAAAGTGGAAACACCATATATTTT CASKESGNTIYF
TRBJ2-1 . TRBV7-9 . TGTGCCTCCTTCAAGGGTAATGTCTACAATGAGCAGTTCTTC CASFKGNVYNEQFF
TRBJ1-1 TRBD1 TRBV5-1 . TGCGCCAGCAGCGTGGACAGGGGGAATCTGAACACTGAAGCTTTCTTT CASSVDRGNLNTEAFF
TRBJ2-5 . TRBV14 . TGTGCCAGCAGCCAAGATTTGGGCGGGACCCAGTACTTC CASSQDLGGTQYF
TRBJ2-3 . TRBV27 . TGTGCCAGCAGCCTGATGGCGGGCACAGATACGCAGTATTTT CASSLMAGTDTQYF
TRBJ2-3 . TRBV29-1 . TGCAGCGTTGGTGGGGGACGCTCCGCAACAGATACGCAGTATTTT CSVGGGRSATDTQYF
TRBJ2-3 TRBD2 TRBV5-8 . TGTGCCAGCAGCCCGAAAGGACTAGCGGAAACAGATACGCAGTATTTT CASSPKGLAETDTQYF
TRBJ1-1 . TRBV25-1 few TGTGCCAGCACCCCAGGCTGGGAGGGCGAGGCTTTCTTT CASTPGWEGEAFF
TRBJ1-6 TRBD1 TRBV19 . TGTGCCAGTAGTCCGGGACAGGGGTATAGTAATTCACCCCTCCACTTT CASSPGQGYSNSPLHF
TRBJ2-2 . TRBV5-4 . TGTGCCAGCAGCTCCCGAAATGGCCCCGGGGAGCTGTTTTTT CASSSRNGPGELFF
TRBJ1-2 . TRBV5-1 . TGCGCCAGCAGCTTGGACCCAGCGGGACAAACCTACACCTTC CASSLDPAGQTYTF
TRBJ2-5 . TRBV2 . TGTGCCAGCAGTGGACGGGTATCGGAGACCCAGTACTTC CASSGRVSETQYF
TRBJ2-6 . TRBV18 . TGTGCCAGCTCAGGGGCAGAGGAAAGGGGGGCCAACGTCCTGACTTTC CASSGAEERGANVLTF
TRBJ2-7 TRBD2 TRBV6-1 . TGTGCCAGCACCTCGGGGGGTAGCGACACCGAGCAGTACTTC CASTSGGSDTEQYF
TRBJ2-7 . TRBV11-2 . TGTGCCAGCAGCCCCCGGGGGCCCTACGAGCAGTACTTC CASSPRGPYEQYF
TRBJ1-5 TRBD1 TRBV5-6 . TGTGCCAGCAGCTTGGGGACAGGGCCTTGGCCCCAGCATTTT CASSLGTGPWPQHF
TRBJ2-3 . TRBV4-1 . TGCGCCAGCAGCCAAGTTTGGGGAGTCTTTAGCACAGATACGCAGTATTTT CASSQVWGVFSTDTQYF
TRBJ1-4 . TRBV7-6 . TGTGCCAGCAGCTTAGCCCGGGCGGGCGGTGAAAAACTGTTTTTT CASSLARAGGEKLFF
TRBJ1-3 . TRBV11-2 . TGTGCCAGCAGCTTAAATGGGATAACCAATCTGGGCGGAAACACCATATATTTT CASSLNGITNLGGNTIYF
TRBJ2-1 . TRBV14 . TGTGCCAGCAGCCAAGAAAGAACGGGGAAGCAGTTCTTC CASSQERTGKQFF
TRBJ1-5 . TRBV4-1 . TGCGCCAGCAGCCAAGATGAGGAACCGGATCAGCCCCAGCATTTT CASSQDEEPDQPQHF
TRBJ2-3 . TRBV5-1 few TGCGCCAGCAGCTTGCCTGACTTAGCAGATACGCAGTATTTT CASSLPDLADTQYF
TRBJ1-2 TRBD1 TRBV15 . TGTGCCACCAGCAGAGGCTCTCCGGGACAGGGTCTGGTATATGGCTACACCTTC CATSRGSPGQGLVYGYTF
TRBJ2-1 . TRBV6-4 . TGTGCCAGCAGTGACTCGAGTCGCAGGGGTCGAAATGAGCAGTTCTTC CASSDSSRRGRNEQFF
TRBJ1-1 . TRBV30 few TGTGCCTGGTCCCAGGAGAACACTGAAGCTTTCTTT CAWSQENTEAFF
TRBJ2-3 . TRBV7-2 . TGTGCCAGCAGTTTAGATATGGGCACAGATACGCAGTATTTT CASSLDMGTDTQYF
TRBJ2-7 . TRBV18 . TGTGCCAGCTCACGAGGTGGGAGCGAGCAGTACTTC CASSRGGSEQYF
TRBJ2-7 . TRBV6-1 . TGTGCCAGCAGGGAGGAGAGGGGACAATTCTACGAGCAGTACTTC CASREERGQFYEQYF